The clone carrying this TCR beta chain has just a few counts. Germline CDR1 is MDHEN and CDR2 is SYDVKM. CDR3 length: 15 amino acids. Trimming removed 6 bases from V and 1 base from J, with 15 bases in between. Stated time point: persistent/refractory GD, antithyroid drugs over 5 years with positive TRAb. Generation of the TCR library employed RNA extracted from PBMCs. Arm-PCR of CDR3 regions and iRepertoire HTBI primers were the basis on which TCR beta libraries were built. Via MiXCR, TCRdb re-called the multiplex PCR reads, giving one row per CDR3 protein. The profile shows 600,000 to 850,000 distinct CDR3 sequences, about 32% of them singletons. The sample belongs to a study of regulatory T cells in long-lasting Graves disease.

The source was peripheral blood mononuclear cells (PBMCs), collected when the disease was refractory, from a patient treated with antithyroid drugs. The TCR originated in a female donor with Graves disease. This chain uses TRBV28 with TRBJ1-2, with D perhaps TRBD1 (5 bases). CDR3 loop: CASRHDSGVNYGYTF. For the CDR3, the DNA is TGTGCCAGCAGGCACGACTCGGGGGTTAACTATGGCTACACCTTC.